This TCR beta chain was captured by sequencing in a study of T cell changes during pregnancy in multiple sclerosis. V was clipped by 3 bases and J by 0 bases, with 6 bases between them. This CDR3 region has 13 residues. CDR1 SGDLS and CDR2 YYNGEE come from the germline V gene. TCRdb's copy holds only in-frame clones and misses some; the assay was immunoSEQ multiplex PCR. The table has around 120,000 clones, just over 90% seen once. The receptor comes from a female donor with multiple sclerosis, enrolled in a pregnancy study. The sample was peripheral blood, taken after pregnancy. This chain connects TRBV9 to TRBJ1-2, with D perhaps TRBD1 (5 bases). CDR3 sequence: CASSEQANYGYTF. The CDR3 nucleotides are TGTGCCAGCAGCGAACAGGCTAACTATGGCTACACCTTC.